The table lists the clone carrying this TCR beta chain with many counts. Antigen: not known. Via MiXCR, TCRdb re-called the 5' RACE reads, giving one row per CDR3 protein. Of 230,000 or so distinct CDR3 sequences detected, about 8.5% appear once; the ten largest clones hold 2.5% to 3.5%. These data originate in a study of identical twins. Points from the study as a whole: Memory repertoires showed no such pattern, whereas abundant cord blood beta clonotypes carried fewer insertions.

The trim removed 4 bases at V and 8 bases at J, leaving 15 bases unmatched. CDR1 is SGDLS and CDR2 is YYNGEE in the germline V gene. The CDR3 sequence is 17 residues long. These data were also filed under a second study, of yellow fever vaccine responses in identical twins.

The TCR originated in a woman aged 18-29 years in good health. Sequencing was carried out using CD8+ T cells sorted from blood. The rearrangement uses TRBV9 and TRBJ2-1; 10 positions match TRBD2. CDR3 region: CASSPTPRASGSYEQFF. The CDR3 DNA reads as TGTGCCAGCAGCCCAACCCCGAGGGCTAGCGGGAGCTATGAGCAGTTCTTC.